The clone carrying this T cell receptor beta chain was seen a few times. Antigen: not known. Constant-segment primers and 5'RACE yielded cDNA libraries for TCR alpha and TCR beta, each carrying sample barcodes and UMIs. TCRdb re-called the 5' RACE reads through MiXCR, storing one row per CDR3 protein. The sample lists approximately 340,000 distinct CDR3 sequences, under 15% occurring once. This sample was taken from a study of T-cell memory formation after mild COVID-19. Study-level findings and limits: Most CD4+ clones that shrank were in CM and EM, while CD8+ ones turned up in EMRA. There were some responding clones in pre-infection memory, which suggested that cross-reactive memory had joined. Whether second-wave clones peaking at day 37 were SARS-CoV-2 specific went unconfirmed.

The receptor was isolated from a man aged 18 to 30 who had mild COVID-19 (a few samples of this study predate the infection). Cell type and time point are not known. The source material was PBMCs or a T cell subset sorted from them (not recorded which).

The CDR3 loop reads CSVTRQGRYEQYF. CDR3 nucleotide sequence: TGCAGCGTTACAAGACAGGGCCGCTACGAGCAGTACTTC. The chain combines TRBV29-1 with TRBJ2-7, with 7 bases lining up with TRBD1. The J segment lost 3 bases and the V segment lost 5 bases, leaving 7 bases of the junction unmatched. CDR1 is SQVTM, CDR2 ANQGSEA, per germline. This CDR3 comprises 13 residues.